The 23 T cell receptor beta chains reported below all come from one sample, sequenced in a study of cytomegalovirus exposure and HLA in healthy donors. PCR employed 60 Vbeta and 13 Jbeta primers. Generated by immunoSEQ multiplex PCR, the TCRdb table keeps only in-frame clones and is missing some. The table records under 250,000 clones, almost 80% of them present only once. Input material: PBMCs. The receptors here all came from a male donor in good health and CMV-seronegative.

There are a few counts of this clone. V is TRBV5-1 and J is TRBJ2-2; 12 bases fit TRBD2. The trim removed 4 bases at V and 5 bases at J, leaving 3 bases unmatched. The CDR3 contains 15 residues. CDR1 and CDR2 (germline): SGHRS, YFSETQ. The CDR3 DNA reads TGCGCCAGCAGCCCCGGGACTAGCGGGACCGGGGAGCTGTTTTTT. Translation: CASSPGTSGTGELFF.

The chain employs TRBV4-1 and TRBJ2-1; D not resolved. The CDR3 spans 14 residues. Germline V gives CDR1 MGHRA, CDR2 YSYEKL. V dropped 3 bases and J dropped 3 bases, with 9 bases sitting between them. CDR3 nucleotide sequence: TGCGCCAGCAGCCATGAGGTCGGCTACAATGAGCAGTTCTTC. This codes for CASSHEVGYNEQFF.

This clone appeared a single time. The chain is built from TRBV19 and TRBJ2-7, with TRBD2 matching over 9 bases. Germline CDR1 reads LNHDA; CDR2 reads SQIVND (reference sequence). V dropped 5 bases and J dropped 2; count of bases not matched to a gene: 4. This CDR3 has 14 amino acids. For the CDR3, the DNA is TGTGCCAGTAGTGCTAGCGGGGCTACCTACGAGCAGTACTTC. This encodes CASSASGATYEQYF.

The V and J genes are TRBV19 and TRBJ1-1, with 7 bases fitting TRBD1. The germline CDR1 and CDR2 sequences are LNHDA and SQIVND (reference sequence). With 4 bases clipped from V and 9 bases from J, the junction kept 11 bases outside the gene matches. The CDR3 runs 14 residues. The CDR3 coding sequence is TGTGCCAGTAGTACACCGACAGGGTTCGGTAAAGCTTTCTTT. Its protein is CASSTPTGFGKAFF.

This sequence joins TRBV2 and TRBJ2-1; no clear D. V shed 3 bases and J shed 10 bases, with 7 bases lying between them. CDR1 SNHLY and CDR2 FYNNEI come from the germline V gene. This CDR3 has 11 amino acids. The CDR3 reads CASSDTREQFF. DNA of the CDR3: TGTGCCAGCAGTGATACCAGAGAGCAGTTCTTC.

This chain uses TRBV27 with TRBJ2-7; TRBD2 agrees at 9 bases. With 5 bases clipped from V and 3 bases from J, the junction kept 5 bases outside the gene matches. This CDR3 comprises 14 residues. Germline V gives CDR1 MNHEY, CDR2 SMNVEV (reference sequence). In nucleotides, the CDR3 is TGTGCCAGCAGTCCAGGGACTAGCCTCTACGAGCAGTACTTC. Its protein is CASSPGTSLYEQYF.

A note on this clone: This same CDR3 is encoded by further DNA sequences in the sample. V is TRBV25-1 and J is TRBJ1-2, with D tentatively TRBD1 (6 bases). Trimming removed 4 bases from V and 7 bases from J, with 7 bases in between. The CDR3 is made up of 11 amino acids. CDR1 is MGHDK and CDR2 is SYGVNS in the germline V gene. This chain's CDR3 is CASSVRGGYTF. CDR3 in DNA: TGTGCCAGCAGTGTCAGGGGTGGCTACACCTTC.

The rearrangement joins TRBV6-1 to TRBJ1-6; D is undetermined. The CDR3 totals 15 residues. The germline V gene encodes CDR1 MNHNS and CDR2 SASEGT. With 6 bases removed from V and 4 bases from J, the gap between germline ends came to 13 bases. The CDR3 region has the DNA TGTGCCAGCAGCGGAATAGGGAGGTATAATTCACCCCTCCACTTT. Protein sequence: CASSGIGRYNSPLHF.

Only a few counts were recorded for this clone. The chain employs TRBV19 and TRBJ2-1; D is ambiguous. Trimming took off 3 bases at V and 10 bases at J, with 16 bases between the two ends. The CDR3 totals 14 residues. Germline V gene lookup returns CDR1 LNHDA and CDR2 SQIVND (reference sequence). The CDR3 DNA sequence: TGTGCCAGTAGTATGGCCCTGATTAGCCGGGAGCAGTTCTTC. This sequence encodes CASSMALISREQFF.

The chain is built from TRBV19 and TRBJ1-2; no reliable D call. Germline V CDR1 and CDR2: LNHDA, SQIVND (reference sequence). Trimming pared 6 bases from V and 7 bases from J, leaving 12 bases between. This CDR3 comprises 12 residues. For the CDR3, the DNA is TGTGCCAGTAGGTCGGCGGTCGGTGGCTACACCTTC. Encoded protein: CASRSAVGGYTF.

J is TRBJ2-7 and V is TRBV11-2, with 7 bases identical to TRBD2. J lost 2 bases, V lost 0 bases, and 4 bases had no gene match. Per germline, CDR1 SGHAT and CDR2 FQNNGV. This CDR3 has 15 amino acids. In DNA form, the CDR3 reads TGTGCCAGCAGCTTAGAGGGGCTAGCGGCCTACGAGCAGTACTTC. It codes for CASSLEGLAAYEQYF. The full variable domain, rest sourced from reference TRBV11-2 and TRBJ2-7, is EAGVAQSPRYKIIEKRQSVAFWCNPISGHATLYWYQQILGQGPKLLIQFQNNGVVDDSQLPKDRFSAERLKGVDSTLKIQPAKLEDSAVYLCASSLEGLAAYEQYFGPGTRLTVT.

The chain uses TRBV21-1 and TRBJ1-1; the table's D call, TRBD1, has no DNA check behind it. TRBV21-1 is marked as a pseudogene. This CDR3 is 17 amino acids long. CDR3 in amino acids: CASSPPGTPLMNTEAFF. In nucleotides, the CDR3 is TGTGCCAGCAGCCCACCCGGGACACCTTTAATGAACACTGAAGCTTTCTTT.

The chain carries TRBV15 and TRBJ2-3; D is undetermined. In germline, CDR1 is LNHNV, CDR2 YYDKDF (reference sequence). V was pared by 4 bases and J by 4 bases, with 9 bases between. This CDR3 contains 13 residues. CDR3 sequence (DNA): TGTGCCACCAGCATATATAGTTCAGATACGCAGTATTTT. Its translation: CATSIYSSDTQYF.

The chain carries TRBV9 and TRBJ2-1; a weak D match, TRBD2 (6 bases). This CDR3 region has 14 residues. Trimming took off 5 bases at V and 4 bases at J, with 13 bases between the two ends. In germline, CDR1 is SGDLS, CDR2 YYNGEE. CDR3 bases: TGTGCCAGCAGTGGCGGGACTCAATACAATGAGCAGTTCTTC. Translated: CASSGGTQYNEQFF.

Remarks on this clone: Compared with germline, one end of the junction differs, possibly owing to a read error. The identical CDR3 is also encoded by other nucleotide sequences in the sample. The J gene is TRBJ2-7, the V gene TRBV7-9; TRBD2 aligns across 7 bases. Germline CDR1 SEHNR, CDR2 FQNEAQ (reference sequence). CDR3 length: 15 residues. CDR3 sequence reads: CASSLSASGPYEQYF. For the CDR3, the DNA is TGTGCCAGCAGCTTATCGGCTAGCGGACCCTACGAGCAGTATTTC.

This clone has a single count. This chain joins TRBV5-1 and TRBJ2-7; 9 bases map to TRBD1. The J segment lost 4 bases and the V segment lost 4 bases, leaving 6 bases of the junction unmatched. Germline V gene data show CDR1 as SGHRS and CDR2 as YFSETQ. CDR3 length: 14 residues. CDR3 amino acids: CASSLGTGLYEQYF. The CDR3 nucleotides read TGCGCCAGCAGCCTAGGGACAGGGTTGTACGAGCAGTACTTC.

This chain joins TRBV29-1 and TRBJ1-5, with D hard to call. CDR1 is SQVTM, CDR2 ANQGSEA, per germline. The CDR3 length is 15 residues. V was cut by 5 bases and J by 0 bases, with 14 bases left in between. CDR3 in amino acids: CSVSFDMYSNQPQHF. The CDR3 DNA is TGCAGCGTTTCCTTCGACATGTATAGCAATCAGCCCCAGCATTTT. The whole variable domain, filled in from reference TRBV29-1 and TRBJ1-5, reads SAVISQKPSRDICQRGTSLTIQCQVDSQVTMMFWYRQQPGQSLTLIATANQGSEATYESGFVIDKFPISRPNLTFSTLTVSNMSPEDSSIYLCSVSFDMYSNQPQHFGDGTRLSIL.

The gene calls are TRBV28 and TRBJ1-1, with TRBD1 as a possible D gene (6 bases). The CDR3 loop spans 13 amino acids. Deletions cut 6 bases from V and 4 bases from J, with 12 bases between. Germline CDR1 reads MDHEN; CDR2 reads SYDVKM. CDR3 sequence: CASSPDSLTEAFF. The CDR3, as DNA: TGTGCCAGCAGCCCGGACAGTCTCACTGAAGCTTTCTTT.

This chain links TRBV6-5 with TRBJ1-2, with 9 bases matching TRBD1. CDR3 size: 14 residues. J lost 4 bases, V lost 7 bases, and 7 bases had no gene match. Germline CDR1 is MNHEY and CDR2 is SVGAGI. In DNA, the CDR3 is TGTGCCAGCACCCAGACAGGGGGAAGCTATGGCTACACCTTC. Encoded protein: CASTQTGGSYGYTF.

V gene TRBV5-4 combines with J gene TRBJ2-7; D gene unclear. Trimming took off 1 base at V and 0 bases at J, with 8 bases between the two ends. CDR3 length: 14 residues. Germline lookup yields CDR1 SGHNT and CDR2 YYREEE (reference sequence). As DNA, the CDR3 is TGTGCCAGCAGCTTGCGACGGAGCTCCTACGAGCAGTACTTC. It specifies CASSLRRSSYEQYF.

V is TRBV27 and J is TRBJ2-3; D uncertain. Trimming removed 4 bases at V and 8 bases at J, with 16 bases between. The CDR3 is 14 amino acids. Germline lookup yields CDR1 MNHEY and CDR2 SMNVEV (reference sequence). Written as DNA, the CDR3 is TGTGCCAGCAGTTCCCTCACAGAAGCCTTTACGCAGTATTTT. Its translation: CASSSLTEAFTQYF.

This clone was found a few times. The gene calls are TRBV5-6 and TRBJ1-1, with 7 bases that match TRBD1. The CDR3 length is 12 residues. Germline CDR1 is SGHDT and CDR2 is YYEEEE. Germline trimming cut 5 bases from V and 11 bases from J; bases unmatched to any gene: 9. CDR3 DNA sequence: TGTGCCAGCAGTTTGCCGACAGGGCAGGCTTTCTTT. Encoded protein: CASSLPTGQAFF.

The chain carries TRBV18 and TRBJ2-7; perhaps TRBD2 as D (6 bases). Germline CDR1 is KGHSH and CDR2 is LQKENI. This CDR3 is built from 15 residues. Trimming removed 2 bases at V and 5 bases at J, with 16 bases between. The CDR3 spells CASSPTGDLPDEQYF. CDR3 nucleotide sequence: TGTGCCAGCTCACCAACGGGGGACCTTCCTGACGAGCAGTACTTC.